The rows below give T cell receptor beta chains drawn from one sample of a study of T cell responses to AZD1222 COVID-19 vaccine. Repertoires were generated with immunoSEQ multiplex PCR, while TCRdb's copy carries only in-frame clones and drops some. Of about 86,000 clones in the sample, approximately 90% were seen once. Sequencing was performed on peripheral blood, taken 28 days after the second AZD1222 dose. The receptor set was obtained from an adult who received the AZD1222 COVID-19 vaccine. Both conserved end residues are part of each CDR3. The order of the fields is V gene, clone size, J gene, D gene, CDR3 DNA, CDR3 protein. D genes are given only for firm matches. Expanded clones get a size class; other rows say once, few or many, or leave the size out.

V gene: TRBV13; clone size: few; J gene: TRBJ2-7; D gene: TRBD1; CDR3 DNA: TGTGCCAGCAGCGTGGACAGGGGTTACGAGCAGTACTTC; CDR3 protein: CASSVDRGYEQYF
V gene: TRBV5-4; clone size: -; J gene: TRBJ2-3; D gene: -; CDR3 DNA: TGTGCCAGCAGCTTGGACGTACACGGGAGTCGGACAGATACGCAGTATTTT; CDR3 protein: CASSLDVHGSRTDTQYF
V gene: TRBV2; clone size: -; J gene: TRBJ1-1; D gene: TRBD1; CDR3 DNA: TGTGCCAGCAGGCGGGACAGTGGGAACACTGAAGCTTTCTTT; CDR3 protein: CASRRDSGNTEAFF
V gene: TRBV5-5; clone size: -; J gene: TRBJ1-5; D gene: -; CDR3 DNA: TGTGCCAGCAGCTTAATGGGGGACGGCAATCAGCCCCAGCATTTT; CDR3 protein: CASSLMGDGNQPQHF
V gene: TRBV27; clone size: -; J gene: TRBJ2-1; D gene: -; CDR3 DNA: TGTGCCAGCAAATGGGGGGCGGGTAGGAATGAGCAGTTCTTC; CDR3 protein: CASKWGAGRNEQFF
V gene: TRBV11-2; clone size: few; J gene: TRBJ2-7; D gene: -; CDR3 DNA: TGTGCCAGCAGCGACCAGGGCTACGAGCAGTACTTC; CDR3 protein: CASSDQGYEQYF
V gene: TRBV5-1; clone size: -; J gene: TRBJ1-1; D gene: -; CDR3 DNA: TGCGCCAGCAGCTTGGAGCCCTCGAACACTGAAGCTTTCTTT; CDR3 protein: CASSLEPSNTEAFF
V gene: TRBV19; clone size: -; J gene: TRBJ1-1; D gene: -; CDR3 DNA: TGTGCCAGTAGACGGATCTTCACTGAAGCTTTCTTT; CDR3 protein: CASRRIFTEAFF
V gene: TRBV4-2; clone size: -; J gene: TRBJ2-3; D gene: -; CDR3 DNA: TGTGCCAGCAGCCTACGACAGCCCACAGATACGCAGTATTTT; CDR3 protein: CASSLRQPTDTQYF
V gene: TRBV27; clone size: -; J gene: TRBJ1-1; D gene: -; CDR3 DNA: TGTGCCAGCAGGGGGGTGAACACTGAAGCTTTCTTT; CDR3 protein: CASRGVNTEAFF
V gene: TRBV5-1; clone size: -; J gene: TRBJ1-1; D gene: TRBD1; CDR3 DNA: TGCGCCAGCAGCCGCGGACAGGGAATCGCTGAAGCTTTCTTT; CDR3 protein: CASSRGQGIAEAFF
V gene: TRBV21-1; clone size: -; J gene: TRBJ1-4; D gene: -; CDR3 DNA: TGTGCCAGCAGCAAAGTCGTGGCTAAAAGGGAAAAACTGTTTTTT; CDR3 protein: CASSKVVAKREKLFF
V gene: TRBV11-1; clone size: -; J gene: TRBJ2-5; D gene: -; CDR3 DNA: TGTGCCAGCAGCTTAGCAGGGATACAAGAGACCCAGTACTTC; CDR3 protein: CASSLAGIQETQYF
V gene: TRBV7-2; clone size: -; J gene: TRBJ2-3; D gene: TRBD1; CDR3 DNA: TGTGCCAGCAGCCAGGACAGGGGGAGGGATACGCAGTATTTT; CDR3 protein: CASSQDRGRDTQYF
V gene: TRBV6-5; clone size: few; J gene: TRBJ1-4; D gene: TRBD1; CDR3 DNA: TGTGCCAGCAGCCCGACAGGGGCCCTTAATGAAAAACTGTTTTTT; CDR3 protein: CASSPTGALNEKLFF
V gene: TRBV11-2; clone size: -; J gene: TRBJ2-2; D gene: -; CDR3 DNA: TGTGCCAGCAGCCCGGGGGCCAGCACCGGGGAGCTGTTTTTT; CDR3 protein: CASSPGASTGELFF
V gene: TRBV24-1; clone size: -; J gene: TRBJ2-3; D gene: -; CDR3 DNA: TGTGCCACCAGTGCCCCGGGCACAGATACGCAGTATTTT; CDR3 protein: CATSAPGTDTQYF
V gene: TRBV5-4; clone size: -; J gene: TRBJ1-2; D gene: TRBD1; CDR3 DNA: TGTGCCAGCAGCTTGGGGGACAGGGACTATGGCTACACCTTC; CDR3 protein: CASSLGDRDYGYTF
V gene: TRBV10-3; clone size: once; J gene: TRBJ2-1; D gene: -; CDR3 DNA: TGTGCCATCCAGGACTACAATGAGCAGTTCTTC; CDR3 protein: CAIQDYNEQFF
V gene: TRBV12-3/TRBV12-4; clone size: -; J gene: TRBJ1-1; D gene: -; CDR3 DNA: TGTGCCAGCAGTTTAAGCCTGCTTGAAGCTTTCTTT; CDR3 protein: CASSLSLLEAFF
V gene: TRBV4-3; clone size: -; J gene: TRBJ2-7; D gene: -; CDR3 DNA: TGCGCCAGCAGCCAAGATTACCCAGGGTATTACGAGCAGTACTTC; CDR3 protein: CASSQDYPGYYEQYF
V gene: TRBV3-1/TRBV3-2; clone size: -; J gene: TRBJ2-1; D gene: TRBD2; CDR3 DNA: TGTGCGTCTAGCGGGATTTCCTACAATGAGCAGTTCTTC; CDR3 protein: CASSGISYNEQFF
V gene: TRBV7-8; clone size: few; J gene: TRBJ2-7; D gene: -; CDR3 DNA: TGTGCCAGCAGCTTAGGGTATGGTTACGAGCAGTACTTC; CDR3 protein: CASSLGYGYEQYF
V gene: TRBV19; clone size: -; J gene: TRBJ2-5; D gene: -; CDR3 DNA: TGTGCCAGTAGTATAAGGGGTAGCAGAGAGACCCAGTACTTC; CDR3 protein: CASSIRGSRETQYF
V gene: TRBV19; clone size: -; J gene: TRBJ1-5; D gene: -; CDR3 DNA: TGTGCCAGTAGTATAGTTCGGGCAGCCAGTAGCAATCAGCCCCAGCATTTT; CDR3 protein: CASSIVRAASSNQPQHF
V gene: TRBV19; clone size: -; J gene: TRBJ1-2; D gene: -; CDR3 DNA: TGTGCCAGTAGCTACAGGGCGGATGGCTACACCTTC; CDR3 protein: CASSYRADGYTF
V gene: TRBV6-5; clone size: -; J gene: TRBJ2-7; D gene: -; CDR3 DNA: TGTGCCAGCAGGAAACGGGCCACCTTCTACGAGCAGTACTTC; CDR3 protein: CASRKRATFYEQYF
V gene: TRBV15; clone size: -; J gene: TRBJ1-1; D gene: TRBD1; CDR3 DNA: TGTGCCACCAGCGACCGGACAGGGGGAAACACTGAAGCTTTCTTT; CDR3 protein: CATSDRTGGNTEAFF
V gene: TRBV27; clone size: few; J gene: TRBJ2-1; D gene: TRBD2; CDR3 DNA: TGTGCCAGCAGGCGGGGGGTCCGCTCCTACAATGAGCAGTTCTTC; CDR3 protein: CASRRGVRSYNEQFF
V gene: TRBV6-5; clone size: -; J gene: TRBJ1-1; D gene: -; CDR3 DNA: TGTGCCAGCAGTAATATGGGACAGAACACTGAAGCTTTCTTT; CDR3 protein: CASSNMGQNTEAFF
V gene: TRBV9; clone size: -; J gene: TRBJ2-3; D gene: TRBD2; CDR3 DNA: TGTGCCAGCAGCCCGAGCGGGGCGTCGCGCACAGATACGCAGTATTTT; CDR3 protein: CASSPSGASRTDTQYF
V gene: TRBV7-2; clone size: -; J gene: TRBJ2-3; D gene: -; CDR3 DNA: TGTGCCAGCAGCCGGGGACGGGATGAATTTACGCAGTATTTT; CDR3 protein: CASSRGRDEFTQYF
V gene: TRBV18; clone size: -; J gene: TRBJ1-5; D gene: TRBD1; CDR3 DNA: TGTGCCAGCTCACGTGGACAGGGGGACCAGCCCCAGCATTTT; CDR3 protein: CASSRGQGDQPQHF
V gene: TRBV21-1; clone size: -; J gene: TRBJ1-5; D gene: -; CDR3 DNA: TGTGCCAGCAGCAAGCGGCTAATTAGCAATCAGCCCCAGCATTTT; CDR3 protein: CASSKRLISNQPQHF
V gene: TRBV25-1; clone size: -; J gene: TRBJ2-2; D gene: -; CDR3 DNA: TGTGCCAGCAGACCGAACACCGGGGAGCTGTTTTTT; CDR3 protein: CASRPNTGELFF
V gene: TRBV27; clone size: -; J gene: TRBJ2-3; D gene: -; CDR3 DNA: TGTGCCAGCAGTTTTGTAGGGGGCACAGATACGCAGTATTTT; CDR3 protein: CASSFVGGTDTQYF
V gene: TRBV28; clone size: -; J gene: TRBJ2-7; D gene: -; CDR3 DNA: TGTGCCAGCAGTTTCCCAGCGACTTACGAGCAGTACTTC; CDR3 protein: CASSFPATYEQYF
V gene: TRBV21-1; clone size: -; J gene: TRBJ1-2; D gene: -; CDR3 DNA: TGTGCCAGCAGCAAAGTGGGCGCAGGCGTTACCTATGGCTACACCTTC; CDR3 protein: CASSKVGAGVTYGYTF
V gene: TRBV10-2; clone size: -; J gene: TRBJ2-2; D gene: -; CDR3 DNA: TGCGCCAGCAGTGAGTATGCGGGGAACACCGGGGAGCTGTTTTTT; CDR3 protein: CASSEYAGNTGELFF
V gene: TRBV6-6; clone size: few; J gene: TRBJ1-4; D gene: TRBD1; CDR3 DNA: TGTGCCAGCAGACTGGACAGGACGTTTTTT; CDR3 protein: CASRLDRTFF
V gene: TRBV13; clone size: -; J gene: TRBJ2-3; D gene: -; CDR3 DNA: TGTGCCAGCAGGCAGCGGTACCTCACAGATACGCAGTATTTT; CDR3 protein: CASRQRYLTDTQYF
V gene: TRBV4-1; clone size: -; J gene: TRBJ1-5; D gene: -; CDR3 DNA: TGCGCCAGCAGCCAAGTCGAGGGAGCGGACAATCAGCCCCAGCATTTT; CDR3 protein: CASSQVEGADNQPQHF
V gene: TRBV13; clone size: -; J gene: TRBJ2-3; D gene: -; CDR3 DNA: TGTGCCAGCAGCTTAGGCCTGTGGGGGGTAGATACGCAGTATTTT; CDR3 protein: CASSLGLWGVDTQYF
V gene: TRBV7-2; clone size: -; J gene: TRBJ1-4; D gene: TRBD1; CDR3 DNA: TGTGCCAGCAGCCTAGGACAGGGTGAAAAACTGTTTTTT; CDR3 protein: CASSLGQGEKLFF
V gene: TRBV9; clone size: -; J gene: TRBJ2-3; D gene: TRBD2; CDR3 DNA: TGTGCCAGCAGCGTCGGGACTAGCGGGGGGGCAAGCACAGATACGCAGTATTTT; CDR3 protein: CASSVGTSGGASTDTQYF
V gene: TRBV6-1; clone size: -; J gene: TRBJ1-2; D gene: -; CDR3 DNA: TGTGCCAGCAGTGAAGCGCGAGTCAGGGTTTCGAGGAACTATGGCTACACCTTC; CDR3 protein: CASSEARVRVSRNYGYTF